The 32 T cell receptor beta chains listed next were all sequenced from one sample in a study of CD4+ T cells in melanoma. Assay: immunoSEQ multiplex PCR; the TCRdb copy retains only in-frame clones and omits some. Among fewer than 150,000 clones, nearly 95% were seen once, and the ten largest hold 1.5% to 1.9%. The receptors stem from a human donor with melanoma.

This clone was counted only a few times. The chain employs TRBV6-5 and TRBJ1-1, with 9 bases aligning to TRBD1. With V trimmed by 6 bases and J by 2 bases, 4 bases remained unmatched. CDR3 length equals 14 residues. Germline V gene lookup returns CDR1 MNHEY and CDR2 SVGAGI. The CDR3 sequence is CASRQGQGNTEAFF. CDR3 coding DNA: TGTGCCAGCAGACAGGGACAGGGAAACACTGAAGCTTTCTTT.

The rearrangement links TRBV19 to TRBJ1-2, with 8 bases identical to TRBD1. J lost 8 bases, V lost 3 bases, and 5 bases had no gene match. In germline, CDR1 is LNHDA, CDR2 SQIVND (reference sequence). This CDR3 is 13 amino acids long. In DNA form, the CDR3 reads TGTGCCAGTAGTATTGGACAGGGAGAAGGCTACACCTTC. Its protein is CASSIGQGEGYTF.

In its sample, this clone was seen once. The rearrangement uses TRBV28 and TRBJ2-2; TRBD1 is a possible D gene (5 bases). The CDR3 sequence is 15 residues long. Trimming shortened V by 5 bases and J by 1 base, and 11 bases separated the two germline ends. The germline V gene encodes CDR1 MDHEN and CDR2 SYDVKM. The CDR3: CASSPWTLNTGELFF. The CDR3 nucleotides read TGTGCCAGCAGTCCGTGGACACTGAACACCGGGGAGCTGTTTTTT.

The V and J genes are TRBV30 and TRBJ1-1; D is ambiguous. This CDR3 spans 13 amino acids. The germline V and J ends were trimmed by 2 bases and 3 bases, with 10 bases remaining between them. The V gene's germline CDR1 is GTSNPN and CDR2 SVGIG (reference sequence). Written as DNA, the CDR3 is TGTGCCTGGAGTAGTAGGCCCCACACTGAAGCTTTCTTT. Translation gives CAWSSRPHTEAFF.

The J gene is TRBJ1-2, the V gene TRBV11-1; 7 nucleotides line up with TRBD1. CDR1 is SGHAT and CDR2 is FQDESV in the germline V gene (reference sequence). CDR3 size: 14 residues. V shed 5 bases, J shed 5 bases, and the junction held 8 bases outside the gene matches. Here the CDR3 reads CASSHYRQGYGYTF. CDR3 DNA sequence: TGTGCCAGCAGCCACTACCGACAGGGTTATGGCTACACCTTC.

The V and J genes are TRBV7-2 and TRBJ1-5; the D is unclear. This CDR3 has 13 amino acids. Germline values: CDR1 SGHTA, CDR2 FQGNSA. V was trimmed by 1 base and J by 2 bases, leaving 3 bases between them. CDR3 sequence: CASSLVGNQPQHF. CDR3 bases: TGTGCCAGCAGCTTAGTTGGCAATCAGCCCCAGCATTTT.

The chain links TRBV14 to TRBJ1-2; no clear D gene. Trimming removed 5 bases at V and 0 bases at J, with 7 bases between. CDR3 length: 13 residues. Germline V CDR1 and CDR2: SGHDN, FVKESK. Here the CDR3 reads CASSGPANYGYTF. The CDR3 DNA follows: TGTGCCAGCAGCGGACCTGCTAACTATGGCTACACCTTC.

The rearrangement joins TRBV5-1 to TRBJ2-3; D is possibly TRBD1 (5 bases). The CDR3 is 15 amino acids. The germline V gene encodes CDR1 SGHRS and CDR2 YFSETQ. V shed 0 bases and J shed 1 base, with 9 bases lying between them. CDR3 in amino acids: CASSLDRSRTDTQYF. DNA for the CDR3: TGCGCCAGCAGCTTGGACAGGTCCCGCACAGATACGCAGTATTTT.

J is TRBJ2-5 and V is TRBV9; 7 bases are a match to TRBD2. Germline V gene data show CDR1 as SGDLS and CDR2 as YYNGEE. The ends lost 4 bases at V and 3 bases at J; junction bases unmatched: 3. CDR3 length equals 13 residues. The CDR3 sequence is CASSQGREETQYF. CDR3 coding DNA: TGTGCCAGCAGCCAAGGGAGGGAAGAGACCCAGTACTTC.

CDR3 bases: TGTGCCAGCAGCTTGAAATGGGTAGCGGGGGGCACAGATACGCAGTATTTT. Protein sequence: CASSLKWVAGGTDTQYF. This chain uses TRBV5-4 with TRBJ2-3; 9 nucleotides match TRBD2. Trimming at V came to 1 base and at J to 1 base, leaving 7 bases not matched to a gene. Per germline, CDR1 SGHNT and CDR2 YYREEE (reference sequence). The CDR3 runs to 17 residues.

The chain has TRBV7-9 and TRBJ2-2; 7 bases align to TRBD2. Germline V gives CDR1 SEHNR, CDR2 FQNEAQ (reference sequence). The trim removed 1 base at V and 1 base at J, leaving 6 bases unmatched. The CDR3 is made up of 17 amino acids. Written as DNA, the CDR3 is TGTGCCAGCAGCTTAGACGGGACTACCCGGAACACCGGGGAGCTGTTTTTT. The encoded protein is CASSLDGTTRNTGELFF.

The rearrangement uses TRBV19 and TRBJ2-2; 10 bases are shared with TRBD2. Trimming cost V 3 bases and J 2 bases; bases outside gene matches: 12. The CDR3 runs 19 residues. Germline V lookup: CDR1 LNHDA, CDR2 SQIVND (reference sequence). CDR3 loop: CASSIWVAGGLVNTGELFF. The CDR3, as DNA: TGTGCCAGTAGTATTTGGGTAGCGGGGGGCCTCGTCAACACCGGGGAGCTGTTTTTT.

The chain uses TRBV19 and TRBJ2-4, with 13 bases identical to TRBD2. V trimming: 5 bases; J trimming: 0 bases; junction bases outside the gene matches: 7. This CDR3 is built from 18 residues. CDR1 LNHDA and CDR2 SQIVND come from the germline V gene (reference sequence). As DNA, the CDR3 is TGTGCCAGTAGTGACCGGACTAGCGGGGGCCTAGCCAAAAACATTCAGTACTTC. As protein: CASSDRTSGGLAKNIQYF.

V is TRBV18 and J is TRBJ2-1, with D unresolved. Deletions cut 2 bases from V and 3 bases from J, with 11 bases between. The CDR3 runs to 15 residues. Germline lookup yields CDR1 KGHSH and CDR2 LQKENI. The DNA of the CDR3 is TGTGCCAGCTCACCAGCGACGAACCGCTACAATGAGCAGTTCTTC. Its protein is CASSPATNRYNEQFF. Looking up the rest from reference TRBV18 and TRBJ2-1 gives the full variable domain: NAGVMQNPRHLVRRRGQEARLRCSPMKGHSHVYWYRQLPEEGLKFMVYLQKENIIDESGMPKERFSAEFPKEGPSILRIQQVVRGDSAAYFCASSPATNRYNEQFFGPGTRLTVL.

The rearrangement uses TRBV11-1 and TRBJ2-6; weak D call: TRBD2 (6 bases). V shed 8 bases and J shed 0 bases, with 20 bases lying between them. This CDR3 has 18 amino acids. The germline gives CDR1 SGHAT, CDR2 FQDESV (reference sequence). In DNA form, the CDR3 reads TGTGCCAGCCGACCCGGGAGAGGCTATAGCTCTGGGGCCAACGTCCTGACTTTC. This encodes CASRPGRGYSSGANVLTF.

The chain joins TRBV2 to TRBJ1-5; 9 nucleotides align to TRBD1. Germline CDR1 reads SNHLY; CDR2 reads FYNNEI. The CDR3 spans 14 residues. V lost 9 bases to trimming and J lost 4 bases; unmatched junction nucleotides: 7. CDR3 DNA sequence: TGTGCCAGGGGGGGGACAGGGCGGAATCAGCCCCAGCATTTT. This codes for CARGGTGRNQPQHF. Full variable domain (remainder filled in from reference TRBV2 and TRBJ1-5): EPEVTQTPSHQVTQMGQEVILRCVPISNHLYFYWYRQILGQKVEFLVSFYNNEISEKSEIFDDQFSVERPDGSNFTLKIRSTKLEDSAMYFCARGGTGRNQPQHFGDGTRLSIL.

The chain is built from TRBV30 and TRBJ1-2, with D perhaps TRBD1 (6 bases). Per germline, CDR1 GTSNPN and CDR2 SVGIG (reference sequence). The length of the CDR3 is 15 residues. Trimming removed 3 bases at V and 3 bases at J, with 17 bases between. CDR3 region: CAWSPEWGRDYGYTF. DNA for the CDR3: TGTGCCTGGAGCCCGGAGTGGGGGCGAGACTATGGCTACACCTTC.

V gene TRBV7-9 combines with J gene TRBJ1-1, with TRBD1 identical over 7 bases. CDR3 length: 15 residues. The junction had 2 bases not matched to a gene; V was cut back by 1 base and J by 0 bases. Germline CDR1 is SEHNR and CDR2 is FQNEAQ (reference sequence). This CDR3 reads CASSLGDRLNTEAFF. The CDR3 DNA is TGTGCCAGCAGCTTAGGGGACAGATTGAACACTGAAGCTTTCTTT.

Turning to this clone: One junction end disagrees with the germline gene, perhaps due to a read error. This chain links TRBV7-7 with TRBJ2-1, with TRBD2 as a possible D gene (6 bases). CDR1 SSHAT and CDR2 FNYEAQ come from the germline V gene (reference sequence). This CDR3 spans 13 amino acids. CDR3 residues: CASSSGATNGQFF. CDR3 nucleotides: TGTGCTAGCAGTTCGGGAGCCACCAACGGGCAGTTCTTC. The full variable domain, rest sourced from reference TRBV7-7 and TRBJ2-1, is GAGVSQSPRYKVTKRGQDVTLRCDPISSHATLYWYQQALGQGPEFLTYFNYEAQPDKSGLPSDRFSAERPEGSISTLTIQRTEQRDSAMYRCASSSGATNGQFFGPGTRLTVL.

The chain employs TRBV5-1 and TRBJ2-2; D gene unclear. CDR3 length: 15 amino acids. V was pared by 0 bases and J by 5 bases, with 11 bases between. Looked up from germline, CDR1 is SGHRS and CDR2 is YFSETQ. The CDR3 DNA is TGCGCCAGCAGCTTGGTTGCCCTCCCGACCGGGGAGCTGTTTTTT. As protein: CASSLVALPTGELFF.

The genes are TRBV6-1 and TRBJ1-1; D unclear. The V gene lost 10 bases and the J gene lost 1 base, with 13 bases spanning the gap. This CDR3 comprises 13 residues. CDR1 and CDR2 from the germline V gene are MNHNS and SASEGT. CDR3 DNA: TGTGCCATCTCATTTACGGCGAACACTGAAGCTTTCTTT. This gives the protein CAISFTANTEAFF.

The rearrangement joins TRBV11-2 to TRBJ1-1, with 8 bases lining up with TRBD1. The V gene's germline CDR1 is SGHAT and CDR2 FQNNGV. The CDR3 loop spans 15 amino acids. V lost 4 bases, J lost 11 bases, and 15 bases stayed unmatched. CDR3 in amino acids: CASSSYQGAWAAAFF. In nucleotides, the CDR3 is TGTGCCAGCAGCTCATACCAGGGGGCGTGGGCCGCGGCTTTCTTT.

DNA for the CDR3: TGTGCCAGCAGTTGGACAGGGATTGGGGAGCTGTTTTTT. It specifies CASSWTGIGELFF. V is TRBV25-1 and J is TRBJ2-2, with 8 bases identical to TRBD1. The ends lost 5 bases at V and 8 bases at J; junction bases unmatched: 4. The germline CDR1 and CDR2 sequences are MGHDK and SYGVNS. There are 13 residues in the CDR3.

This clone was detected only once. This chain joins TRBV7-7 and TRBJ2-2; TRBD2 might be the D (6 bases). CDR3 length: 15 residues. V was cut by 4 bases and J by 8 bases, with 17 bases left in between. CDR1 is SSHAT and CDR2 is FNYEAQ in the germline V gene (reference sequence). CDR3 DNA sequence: TGTGCCAGCAGCTACGGGACTTCGCTCGGGGGGGAGCTGTTTTTT. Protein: CASSYGTSLGGELFF.

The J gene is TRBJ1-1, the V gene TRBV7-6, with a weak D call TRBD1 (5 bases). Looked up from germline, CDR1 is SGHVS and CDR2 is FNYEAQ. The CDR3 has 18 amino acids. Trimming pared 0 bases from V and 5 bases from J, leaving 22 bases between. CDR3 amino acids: CASSLAAGRRRGRTEAFF. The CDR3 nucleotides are TGTGCCAGCAGCTTAGCGGCCGGGCGCAGGCGGGGGAGGACTGAAGCTTTCTTT.

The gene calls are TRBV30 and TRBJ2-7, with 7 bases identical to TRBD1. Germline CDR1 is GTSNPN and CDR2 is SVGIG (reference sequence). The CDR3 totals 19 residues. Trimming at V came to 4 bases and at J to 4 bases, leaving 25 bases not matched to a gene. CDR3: CAWKRGLFAVGDREYEQYF. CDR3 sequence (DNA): TGTGCCTGGAAACGCGGCCTGTTTGCGGTCGGTGACAGGGAGTACGAGCAGTACTTC.

The CDR3 coding sequence is TGTGCCAGCAGCATGGGCCCTGGGGATGAGCAGTTCTTC. It encodes CASSMGPGDEQFF. V is TRBV5-4 and J is TRBJ2-1; D unresolved. The CDR3 extends over 13 amino acids. Trimming stripped 4 bases from V and 8 bases from J, with 13 bases between. CDR1 is SGHNT, CDR2 YYREEE, per germline (reference sequence).

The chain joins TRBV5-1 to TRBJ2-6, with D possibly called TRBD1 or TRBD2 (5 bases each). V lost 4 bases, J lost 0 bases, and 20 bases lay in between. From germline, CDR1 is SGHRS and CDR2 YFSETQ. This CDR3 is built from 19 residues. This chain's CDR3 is CASSPEGPSPPSGANVLTF. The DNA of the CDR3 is TGCGCCAGCAGCCCCGAGGGGCCCTCGCCTCCCTCTGGGGCCAACGTCCTGACTTTC. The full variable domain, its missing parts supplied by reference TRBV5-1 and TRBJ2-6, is KAGVTQTPRYLIKTRGQQVTLSCSPISGHRSVSWYQQTPGQGLQFLFEYFSETQRNKGNFPGRFSGRQFSNSRSEMNVSTLELGDSALYLCASSPEGPSPPSGANVLTFGAGSRLTVL.

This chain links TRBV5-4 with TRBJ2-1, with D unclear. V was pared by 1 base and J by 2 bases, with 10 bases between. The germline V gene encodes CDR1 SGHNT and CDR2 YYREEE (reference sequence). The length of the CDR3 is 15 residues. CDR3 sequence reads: CASSLKPLPYNEQFF. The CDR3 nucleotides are TGTGCCAGCAGCTTGAAGCCTCTCCCCTACAATGAGCAGTTCTTC.

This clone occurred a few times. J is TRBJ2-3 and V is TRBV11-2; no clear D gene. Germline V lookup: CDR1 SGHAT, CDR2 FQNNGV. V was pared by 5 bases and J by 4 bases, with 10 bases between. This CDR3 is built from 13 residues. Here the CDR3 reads CASSINTADTQYF. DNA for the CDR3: TGTGCCAGCAGCATAAACACGGCAGATACGCAGTATTTT.

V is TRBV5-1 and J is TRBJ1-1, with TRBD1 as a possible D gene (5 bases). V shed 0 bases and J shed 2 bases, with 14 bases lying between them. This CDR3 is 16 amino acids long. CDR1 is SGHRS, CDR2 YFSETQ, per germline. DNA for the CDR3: TGCGCCAGCAGCTTGGCGCCCCAGGGAACAAACACTGAAGCTTTCTTT. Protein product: CASSLAPQGTNTEAFF.

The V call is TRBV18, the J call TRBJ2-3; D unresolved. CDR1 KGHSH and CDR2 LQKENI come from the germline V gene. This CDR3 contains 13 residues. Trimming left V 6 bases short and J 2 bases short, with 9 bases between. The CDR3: CASSPEITDTQYF. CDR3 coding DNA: TGTGCCAGCTCGCCAGAGATCACAGATACGCAGTATTTT.